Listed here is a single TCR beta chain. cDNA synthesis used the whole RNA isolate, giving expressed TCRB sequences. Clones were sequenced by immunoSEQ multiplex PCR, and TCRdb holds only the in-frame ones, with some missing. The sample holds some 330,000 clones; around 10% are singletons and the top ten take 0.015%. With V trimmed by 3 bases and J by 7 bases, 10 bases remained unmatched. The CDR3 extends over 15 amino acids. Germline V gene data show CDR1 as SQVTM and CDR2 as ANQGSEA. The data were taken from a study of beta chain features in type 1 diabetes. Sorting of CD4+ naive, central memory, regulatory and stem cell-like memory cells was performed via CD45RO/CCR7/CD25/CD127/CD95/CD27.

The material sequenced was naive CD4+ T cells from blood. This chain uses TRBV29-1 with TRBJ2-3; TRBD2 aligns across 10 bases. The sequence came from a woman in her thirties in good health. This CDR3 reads CSVDASGSGLHTQYF. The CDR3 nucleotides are TGCAGCGTTGATGCTAGCGGGAGCGGACTACATACGCAGTATTTT.